Sequencing of this TCR beta chain was carried out in a study of T cell responses to AZD1222 COVID-19 vaccine. Study results and limitations: The reported proportion of spike-specific TCRs targeting unmutated variant regions was nearly half. White British donors predominated, females outnumbered males, and clonal diversity was possibly underestimated. Without day 14 samples, only post-peak T cell repertoires were studied.

Measured with immunoSEQ multiplex PCR; TCRdb has only the in-frame clones, and not every one. The sample gives around 160,000 clones, approximately 88% of which show up once; less than 15% is in the top ten. The trim removed 4 bases at V and 1 base at J, leaving 4 bases unmatched. The CDR3 has 15 residues. Germline CDR1 LNHDA, CDR2 SQIVND (reference sequence). With regard to this clone: Its cognate antigen is unknown.

Sequenced material: peripheral blood, taken on day 0 of AZD1222 vaccination. V and J are TRBV19 and TRBJ2-5; 9 bases map to TRBD2. This receptor was obtained from an adult in good health. CDR3 residues: CASSSGGAAQETQYF. In DNA form, the CDR3 reads TGTGCCAGTAGTAGCGGGGGGGCCGCCCAAGAGACCCAGTACTTC.